A single sample gave rise to the 32 T cell receptor beta chains below, sequenced in a study of cytomegalovirus exposure and HLA in healthy donors. With 60 Vbeta and 13 Jbeta primers, the PCR was carried out. Some clones are missing from TCRdb's copy, which holds only in-frame ones; the method was immunoSEQ multiplex PCR. Among 130,000 to 150,000 clones listed, over 60% were seen once. The specimen was PBMCs. The source of these receptors is a man aged 35 to 55 in good health and CMV-seropositive.

V usage is TRBV27 and J usage is TRBJ1-2; D possibly corresponds to TRBD1 (6 bases). This CDR3 has 12 residues. From germline, CDR1 is MNHEY and CDR2 SMNVEV (reference sequence). Trimming took off 6 bases at V and 3 bases at J, with 8 bases between the two ends. The CDR3 spells CASRRTDYGYTF. The DNA of the CDR3 is TGTGCCAGCAGACGGACAGACTATGGCTACACCTTC.

The J gene is TRBJ1-2, the V gene TRBV9; D ambiguous. This CDR3 spans 12 amino acids. Deletions cut 4 bases from V and 4 bases from J, with 8 bases between. Germline-derived CDR1 and CDR2 are SGDLS and YYNGEE. DNA for the CDR3: TGTGCCAGCAGCAAAGAGGGCTATGGCTACACCTTC. Residues: CASSKEGYGYTF.

The chain has TRBV7-2 and TRBJ1-2; D not resolved. Trimming left V 5 bases short and J 5 bases short, with 12 bases between. This CDR3 has 13 residues. Germline V gives CDR1 SGHTA, CDR2 FQGNSA. CDR3 region: CASSQSELYGYTF. CDR3 nucleotide sequence: TGTGCCAGCAGCCAATCCGAACTTTATGGCTACACCTTC.

This clone was recorded at least ten times. The chain has TRBV4-3 and TRBJ2-7; TRBD2 matches at 7 bases. Germline-derived CDR1 and CDR2 are LGHNA and YSLEER. Trimming took 4 bases from V and 0 from J; bases not matched to a gene: 6. The CDR3 spans 15 residues. The CDR3 region is CASSRLAASSYEQYF. The CDR3 DNA reads as TGCGCCAGCAGCCGACTAGCTGCCAGCTCCTACGAGCAGTACTTC.

The chain carries TRBV9 and TRBJ2-5, with D unclear. Germline V CDR1 and CDR2: SGDLS, YYNGEE. This CDR3 is 12 amino acids long. Trimming pared 4 bases from V and 5 bases from J, leaving 9 bases between. The DNA of the CDR3 is TGTGCCAGCAGCCGAACGGAGGAGACCCAGTACTTC. Residues: CASSRTEETQYF.

V is TRBV4-3 and J is TRBJ2-7; the D gene is possibly TRBD1 (5 bases). Trimming stripped 4 bases from V and 2 bases from J, with 15 bases between. The CDR3 contains 15 residues. Germline CDR1 is LGHNA and CDR2 is YSLEER. The CDR3 here is CASSPQTGAPYEQYF. For the CDR3, the DNA is TGCGCCAGCAGCCCCCAAACAGGCGCGCCCTACGAGCAGTACTTC.

V gene TRBV19 combines with J gene TRBJ2-7; 8 bases are shared with TRBD1. In germline, CDR1 is LNHDA, CDR2 SQIVND (reference sequence). This CDR3 contains 14 residues. Losses at the gene ends were 1 base for V and 4 bases for J; bases not matched to a gene: 3. The CDR3 DNA reads as TGTGCCAGTAGTATAGCAGGGGGCTTGTACGAGCAGTACTTC. Encoded protein: CASSIAGGLYEQYF.

The V gene is TRBV7-8, the J gene TRBJ1-1; D perhaps matches TRBD1 (5 bases). Between the trimmed V and J ends, which lost 4 bases and 0 bases, there was a span of 6 bases. Germline-derived CDR1 and CDR2 are SGHVS and FQNEAQ. There are 13 residues in the CDR3. The DNA of the CDR3 is TGTGCCAGCAGCTCGACAGTGAACACTGAAGCTTTCTTT. Amino acid sequence: CASSSTVNTEAFF.

This chain connects TRBV4-2 to TRBJ1-1; 8 nucleotides align to TRBD1. J was trimmed by 6 bases and V by 0 bases; bases with no gene match: 6. This CDR3 region has 15 residues. Germline values: CDR1 LGHNA, CDR2 YNFKEQ. The CDR3 sequence: CASSQEQGARAEAFF. CDR3 nucleotides: TGTGCCAGCAGCCAAGAGCAGGGGGCTAGGGCTGAAGCTTTCTTT.

The CDR3 nucleotides are TGTGCCAGCAGATCAGGGGGCGGGAGAACCGTTCAGTACTTC. Translation gives CASRSGGGRTVQYF. V gene TRBV27 combines with J gene TRBJ2-4; D might be TRBD1 (8 bases). The V end was cut by 6 bases, the J end by 11 bases, with 20 bases between. CDR1 and CDR2 (germline): MNHEY, SMNVEV (reference sequence). CDR3 length: 14 amino acids.

The chain employs TRBV5-1 and TRBJ2-7; D might be TRBD1 (6 bases). Germline V lookup: CDR1 SGHRS, CDR2 YFSETQ. The CDR3 has 16 amino acids. V dropped 4 bases and J dropped 0 bases, with 17 bases sitting between them. CDR3 coding DNA: TGCGCCAGCAGCACTACCGGGACAAGTAACTCCTACGAGCAGTACTTC. Its protein is CASSTTGTSNSYEQYF.

This chain links TRBV30 with TRBJ1-2; D not resolved. The CDR3 spans 13 residues. CDR1 and CDR2 from the germline V gene are GTSNPN and SVGIG (reference sequence). Trimming removed 1 base at V and 4 bases at J, with 10 bases between. The CDR3 loop is CAWSAGLTYGYTF. The CDR3 bases are TGTGCCTGGAGTGCCGGACTGACCTATGGCTACACCTTC.

This clone has more than one count but fewer than ten. The genes are TRBV9 and TRBJ1-2; TRBD1 is a possible D gene (5 bases). Looked up from germline, CDR1 is SGDLS and CDR2 is YYNGEE. The CDR3 has 14 residues. The V gene lost 1 base and the J gene lost 7 bases, with 14 bases spanning the gap. The CDR3 reads CASSVSPGSFGYTF. The DNA for the CDR3 is TGTGCCAGCAGCGTAAGCCCAGGGTCGTTTGGCTACACCTTC.

V gene TRBV10-3 combines with J gene TRBJ1-2, with D tentatively TRBD1 (6 bases). This CDR3 contains 14 residues. Trimming left V 3 bases short and J 4 bases short, with 12 bases between. Germline V gene sequence: CDR1 ENHRY, CDR2 SYGVKD. CDR3 region: CAISDERGSYGYTF. CDR3 coding DNA: TGTGCCATCAGTGACGAAAGGGGGTCCTATGGCTACACCTTC.

The chain has TRBV7-2 and TRBJ2-7; D uncertain. Germline CDR1 reads SGHTA; CDR2 reads FQGNSA. The CDR3 runs to 13 residues. Trimming left V 2 bases short and J 6 bases short, with 11 bases between. The CDR3 sequence is CASSLTTQTEQYF. CDR3 nucleotide sequence: TGTGCCAGCAGCTTAACCACACAGACCGAGCAGTACTTC.

CDR3 amino acids: CASSPPGTYGEQFF. In DNA, the CDR3 is TGTGCCAGCAGTCCCCCAGGGACTTACGGTGAGCAGTTCTTC. This rearrangement joins TRBV28 to TRBJ2-1; tentative D call: TRBD2 (6 bases). This CDR3 contains 14 residues. Germline values: CDR1 MDHEN, CDR2 SYDVKM. V lost 5 bases and J 9 bases, leaving 17 bases between the germline ends.

The genes are TRBV5-4 and TRBJ1-6, with D possibly matching TRBD1 (5 bases). The CDR3 consists of 16 residues. V was trimmed by 2 bases and J by 6 bases, leaving 15 bases between them. Germline V gene lookup returns CDR1 SGHNT and CDR2 YYREEE (reference sequence). As DNA, the CDR3 is TGTGCCAGCAGCTTTGGGGGGGGGTATAGTAATTCACCCCTCCACTTT. This gives the protein CASSFGGGYSNSPLHF. Full variable domain (remainder filled in from reference TRBV5-4 and TRBJ1-6): ETGVTQSPTHLIKTRGQQVTLRCSSQSGHNTVSWYQQALGQGPQFIFQYYREEENGRGNFPPRFSGLQFPNYSSELNVNALELDDSALYLCASSFGGGYSNSPLHFGNGTRLTVT.

V and J are TRBV4-1 and TRBJ1-1, with no clear D. CDR1 and CDR2 from the germline V gene are MGHRA and YSYEKL. V lost 3 bases to trimming and J lost 7 bases, with 18 bases between them. The CDR3 has 15 residues. CDR3 amino acids: CASSQPRVGAREAFF. The CDR3 DNA follows: TGCGCCAGCAGCCAGCCGAGGGTGGGCGCCCGTGAAGCTTTCTTT.

V usage is TRBV5-4 and J usage is TRBJ2-3; D is uncertain. The CDR3 has 14 residues. V lost 4 bases and J lost 2, with 11 bases in between. CDR1 and CDR2 from the germline V gene are SGHNT and YYREEE (reference sequence). DNA for the CDR3: TGTGCCAGCAGCCGAATTCCTACCACAGATACGCAGTATTTT. This sequence encodes CASSRIPTTDTQYF.

This chain connects TRBV9 to TRBJ2-5; TRBD2 matches at 11 bases. The CDR3 sequence is 15 residues long. Per the germline V gene, CDR1 is SGDLS and CDR2 is YYNGEE. Trimming cost V 3 bases and J 5 bases; bases outside gene matches: 6. The CDR3 spells CASSGKTSGIETQYF. The DNA for the CDR3 is TGTGCCAGCAGCGGGAAGACTAGCGGGATTGAGACCCAGTACTTC.

The gene calls are TRBV7-6 and TRBJ2-1, with a weak D call TRBD2 (5 bases). The CDR3 runs to 15 residues. Germline lookup yields CDR1 SGHVS and CDR2 FNYEAQ. V lost 5 bases, J lost 0 bases, and 11 bases lay in between. The CDR3 loop reads CASSLSGSSYNEQFF. The CDR3 DNA sequence: TGTGCCAGCAGCCTCAGCGGCAGCTCCTACAATGAGCAGTTCTTC. The variable domain in full, completed from reference TRBV7-6 and TRBJ2-1, reads GAGVSQSPRYKVTKRGQDVALRCDPISGHVSLYWYRQALGQGPEFLTYFNYEAQQDKSGLPNDRFSAERPEGSISTLTIQRTEQRDSAMYRCASSLSGSSYNEQFFGPGTRLTVL.

The chain has TRBV30 and TRBJ2-4; TRBD2 matches at 9 bases. This CDR3 comprises 14 residues. The germline CDR1 and CDR2 sequences are GTSNPN and SVGIG (reference sequence). The junction had 6 bases not matched to a gene; V was cut back by 2 bases and J by 7 bases. Here the CDR3 DNA reads TGTGCCTGGAGTTTAACCAGCGGGAGGAACATTCAGTACTTC. Its translation: CAWSLTSGRNIQYF.

The chain joins TRBV6-5 to TRBJ2-3; D unclear. Germline V CDR1 and CDR2: MNHEY, SVGAGI. V gave up 8 bases and J gave up 4 bases, with 10 bases separating them. The CDR3 covers 12 residues. In DNA, the CDR3 is TGTGCCAGCGCTCTAAGATCAGATACGCAGTATTTT. It translates to CASALRSDTQYF.

As concerns this clone: Sequence at one end of the junction differs from germline and may be a read error. The chain employs TRBV7-9 and TRBJ1-1; D not resolved. The CDR3 runs 16 residues. Germline V gene sequence: CDR1 SEHNR, CDR2 FQNEAQ (reference sequence). The CDR3 sequence: CSSSLVHLTEGGEAFF. The CDR3 region has the DNA TGTTCCAGCAGCTTAGTCCACCTCACAGAGGGAGGTGAAGCTTTCTTT.

V gene TRBV6-5 combines with J gene TRBJ2-5; 8 bases map to TRBD2. CDR3 length: 16 amino acids. Germline CDR1 is MNHEY and CDR2 is SVGAGI. The junction had 7 bases not matched to a gene; V was cut back by 0 bases and J by 4 bases. The CDR3 DNA reads TGTGCCAGCAGTTACTCAAGCGGGAGTGTTACAGAGACCCAGTACTTC. This translates into CASSYSSGSVTETQYF.

This chain links TRBV9 with TRBJ2-5; 7 bases fit TRBD1. Judging by the DNA end, TRBJ2-7 fits better; the J call may be wrong. The germline gives CDR1 SGDLS, CDR2 YYNGEE. The CDR3 is made up of 14 amino acids. In nucleotides, the CDR3 is TGTGCCAGCAGCGCGGGGACAGCACTATACGAGCAGTACTTC. Translated: CASSAGTALYEQYF.

The V call is TRBV6-1, the J call TRBJ1-5; D unresolved. The V gene lost 4 bases and the J gene lost 4 bases, with 11 bases spanning the gap. Germline V gene data show CDR1 as MNHNS and CDR2 as SASEGT. The length of the CDR3 is 14 residues. The CDR3 here is CASSGVQKNQPQHF. The CDR3 bases are TGTGCCAGCAGTGGGGTACAGAAAAATCAGCCCCAGCATTTT.

The chain recombines TRBV18 with TRBJ2-7; a weak D match, TRBD1 (6 bases). Trimming removed 6 bases at V and 6 bases at J, with 21 bases between. The CDR3 is 15 amino acids. CDR1 is KGHSH, CDR2 LQKENI, per germline. The CDR3 coding sequence is TGTGCCAGCTCTTCTATGGGGGCGACCTCAGGCGAGCAGTACTTC. This codes for CASSSMGATSGEQYF.

The chain recombines TRBV5-4 with TRBJ2-3; 7 bases line up with TRBD2. The CDR3 runs to 17 residues. CDR1 and CDR2 (germline): SGHNT, YYREEE (reference sequence). J lost 0 bases, V lost 0 bases, and 7 bases had no gene match. The CDR3 spells CASSLGLAVTSTDTQYF. CDR3 sequence (DNA): TGTGCCAGCAGCTTGGGGCTAGCGGTCACTAGCACAGATACGCAGTATTTT.

V gene TRBV5-1 combines with J gene TRBJ2-3, with D tentatively TRBD2 (5 bases). The CDR3 has 15 residues. Germline CDR1 reads SGHRS; CDR2 reads YFSETQ. Trimming cost V 3 bases and J 3 bases, with 14 bases left between them. The CDR3 sequence is CASSSGNIGTDTQYF. The CDR3 DNA reads as TGCGCCAGCAGCTCGGGGAACATAGGGACAGATACGCAGTATTTT.

The V call is TRBV9, the J call TRBJ2-1; D possibly corresponds to TRBD2 (6 bases). CDR1 and CDR2 (germline): SGDLS, YYNGEE. The CDR3 loop spans 16 amino acids. The V end was cut by 3 bases, the J end by 4 bases, with 17 bases between. The CDR3 is CASSALSGYRYNEQFF. For the CDR3, the DNA is TGTGCCAGCAGCGCCCTTAGCGGTTACCGTTACAATGAGCAGTTCTTC.

The gene calls are TRBV30 and TRBJ2-1; 8 positions agree with TRBD2. Trimming took 4 bases from V and 12 from J; bases not matched to a gene: 11. This CDR3 region has 13 residues. Germline CDR1 GTSNPN, CDR2 SVGIG (reference sequence). This CDR3 reads CAWTSGAGVRQFF. In DNA, the CDR3 is TGTGCCTGGACATCTGGAGCGGGAGTTAGGCAGTTCTTC. Variable domain in full (rest from reference TRBV30 and TRBJ2-1): SQTIHQWPATLVQPVGSPLSLECTVEGTSNPNLYWYRQAAGRGLQLLFYSVGIGQISSEVPQNLSASRPQDRQFILSSKKLLLSDSGFYLCAWTSGAGVRQFFGPGTRLTVL.